The clone carrying this T cell receptor (beta chain) showed up just a few times. This CDR3 spans 14 amino acids. The V gene's germline CDR1 is SGHAT and CDR2 FQDESV (reference sequence). V shed 5 bases, J shed 3 bases, and the junction held 6 bases outside the gene matches. The entry originates in a study of cytomegalovirus exposure and HLA in healthy donors. PCR involved 60 Vbeta and 13 Jbeta primers. Data came from immunoSEQ multiplex PCR; TCRdb stores just in-frame clones and leaves some out. The repertoire holds 85,000 to 100,000 clones, with roughly two thirds as singletons. Material: PBMCs. The chain is built from TRBV11-1 and TRBJ2-5, with 7 bases identical to TRBD2. The source of this sequence is a human donor in good health. DNA of the CDR3: TGTGCCAGCAGCCCCGGGCTAGCGGAAGAGACCCAGTACTTC. Its protein is CASSPGLAEETQYF.